These 15 T cell receptor beta chains share one sample of origin, sequenced in a study of T cell repertoires in cytomegalovirus infection (dated by TCRdb to between 2017 and 2020). Instrument on record: Illumina HiSeq 1500. The public sequencing data were trimmed at Q25 with fastp and processed into clonotypes with MiXCR by TCRdb, which kept only in-frame beta chains. Each entry is one CDR3 protein sequence, shown with its most common DNA and genes. The sample table shows 630,000 or so distinct CDR3 sequences, and approximately 25% are seen once. The ten largest account for 6.5% to 10% of the sample. What was sequenced was CD8+ T cells from PBMCs. The source of these receptors is a human donor in good health (CMV status not recorded). Some clones in this sample may be carry-over from other donors' samples.

This chain links TRBV6-5 with TRBJ2-3; D not resolved. V was pared by 7 bases and J by 4 bases, with 12 bases between. The CDR3 loop spans 13 amino acids. CDR1 is MNHEY, CDR2 SVGAGI, per germline. CDR3 DNA sequence: TGTGCCAGCACCGACCGAGCCGCAGATACGCAGTATTTT. Translating gives CASTDRAADTQYF.

In its sample, this clonotype was seen many times. The gene calls are TRBV7-2 and TRBJ2-3, with D possibly matching TRBD2 (5 bases). With 5 bases removed from V and 5 bases from J, the gap between germline ends came to 8 bases. CDR3 length equals 12 residues. Germline CDR1 SGHTA, CDR2 FQGNSA. DNA for the CDR3: TGTGCCAGCAGCCAAAGCGGAGATACGCAGTATTTT. Translated: CASSQSGDTQYF.

This chain links TRBV7-6 with TRBJ2-2, with a tentative D call TRBD1 (6 bases). The ends were cut back, 4 bases at V and 6 bases at J, with 9 bases in the middle. Germline CDR1 and CDR2: SGHVS and FNYEAQ. The CDR3 is 13 amino acids. This CDR3 reads CASSYRVPGELFF. The CDR3 DNA is TGTGCCAGCAGCTACAGGGTCCCCGGGGAGCTGTTTTTT.

This clonotype showed up many times. One end of the junction varies from germline; a read error may be responsible. This chain links TRBV7-7 with TRBJ2-5, with TRBD2 as a possible D gene (5 bases). CDR3 length equals 13 residues. The germline gives CDR1 SSHAT, CDR2 FNYEAQ (reference sequence). Written as DNA, the CDR3 is TGTGCTAGCAGCTTCGGGATCCAAGAGACCCAGTACTTC. Translation gives CASSFGIQETQYF.

The rearrangement uses TRBV7-9 and TRBJ1-1, with D possibly TRBD1 on 6 matching bases. Germline loops: CDR1 SEHNR, CDR2 FQNEAQ (reference sequence). The CDR3 has 13 residues. The ends were cut back, 5 bases at V and 4 bases at J, with 11 bases in the middle. CDR3 bases: TGTGCCAGCAGCGCACAGGGATCCACTGAAGCTTTCTTT. This codes for CASSAQGSTEAFF.

The V call is TRBV4-2, the J call TRBJ2-1; D is ambiguous. Trimming removed 3 bases from V and 0 bases from J, with 12 bases in between. The CDR3 runs to 16 residues. From germline, CDR1 is LGHNA and CDR2 YNFKEQ. CDR3 region: CASSQGAAASYNEQFF. The CDR3 DNA reads TGTGCCAGCAGCCAGGGCGCGGCGGCCTCCTACAATGAGCAGTTCTTC.

This chain links TRBV6-5 with TRBJ1-1; D gene unclear. Trimming left V 0 bases short and J 8 bases short, with 16 bases between. CDR3 length: 15 residues. Germline V CDR1 and CDR2: MNHEY, SVGAGI. CDR3 loop: CASSYSVGSAREAFF. The CDR3 coding sequence is TGTGCCAGCAGTTACTCTGTGGGTTCGGCCAGAGAAGCTTTCTTT.

In regard to this clonotype: This may be a read error, as it is one base from a much larger clone. This chain links TRBV7-6 with TRBJ1-6, with TRBD1 matching 10 bases. There are 12 residues in the CDR3. V dropped 0 bases and J dropped 17; count of bases not matched to a gene: 1. The germline gives CDR1 SGHVS, CDR2 FNYEAQ. CDR3 amino acids: CASSLAGQGIHF. DNA of the CDR3: TGTGCCAGCAGCTTAGCGGGACAGGGGATCCACTTT.

On this clonotype itself: A much more abundant neighbour one base away suggests this may be a read error. The rearrangement joins TRBV7-6 to TRBJ1-1; D unresolved. Germline lookup yields CDR1 SGHVS and CDR2 FNYEAQ. This CDR3 is 15 amino acids long. The germline V and J ends were trimmed by 0 bases and 3 bases, with 11 bases remaining between them. The CDR3 bases are TGTGCCAGCAGCTTAGCGCAGGAGGCGGACACTGAAGCTTTCTTT. Translation: CASSLAQEADTEAFF.

This clonotype was counted between two and nine times. This chain connects TRBV7-9 to TRBJ1-1; D is perhaps TRBD1 (5 bases). Germline V gene sequence: CDR1 SEHNR, CDR2 FQNEAQ (reference sequence). CDR3 size: 14 residues. V was cut by 5 bases and J by 0 bases, with 10 bases left in between. The CDR3 nucleotides are TGTGCCAGCAGCATGGGACCGTTGAACACTGAAGCTTTCTTT. Translating gives CASSMGPLNTEAFF.

The V gene is TRBV29-1, the J gene TRBJ2-3, with D tentatively TRBD1 or TRBD2 (5 bases each). Germline values: CDR1 SQVTM, CDR2 ANQGSEA. V lost 7 bases and J lost 8, with 13 bases in between. This CDR3 has 11 residues. The CDR3 DNA reads as TGCAGCGCCGAGGGGAGAGGTACGCAGTATTTT. Residues: CSAEGRGTQYF.

Worth noting for this clonotype: This sequence may be a read error, since a much larger clone differs from it by one base. The V and J genes are TRBV7-2 and TRBJ1-4; D is uncertain. V was trimmed by 0 bases and J by 10 bases, leaving 12 bases between them. CDR1 and CDR2 (germline): SGHTA, FQGNSA. This CDR3 contains 14 residues. CDR3 region: CASSLAGYEGKLFF. CDR3 sequence (DNA): TGTGCCAGCAGCTTAGCGGGCTACGAGGGAAAACTGTTTTTT.

V gene TRBV7-6 combines with J gene TRBJ1-6, with 7 bases aligning to TRBD1. The germline V gene encodes CDR1 SGHVS and CDR2 FNYEAQ. The V gene end was trimmed by 1 base and the J gene end by 10 bases; junction bases not matched to a gene: 4. The CDR3 spans 14 residues. Here the CDR3 DNA reads TGTGCCAGCAGCTTAGGCGGGACAGTATCACCCCTCCACTTT. Translation: CASSLGGTVSPLHF.

The chain links TRBV27 to TRBJ2-2; a weak D match, TRBD2 (6 bases). CDR3 length: 14 amino acids. The germline V gene encodes CDR1 MNHEY and CDR2 SMNVEV (reference sequence). V was pared by 4 bases and J by 3 bases, with 9 bases between. CDR3 sequence: CASSSGVDTGELFF. CDR3 DNA: TGTGCCAGCAGTTCGGGGGTAGACACCGGGGAGCTGTTTTTT.

The chain carries TRBV28 and TRBJ2-1; D possibly uses TRBD1 or TRBD2 (5 bases each). CDR3 size: 19 residues. Germline V gene lookup returns CDR1 MDHEN and CDR2 SYDVKM. V lost 4 bases, J lost 0 bases, and 22 bases lay in between. The DNA for the CDR3 is TGTGCCAGCAGTTCCGTTAGGGGACCGGACCTGAGCTCCTACAATGAGCAGTTCTTC. It codes for CASSSVRGPDLSSYNEQFF.